This T cell receptor (beta chain) was sequenced during a study of T cell changes during pregnancy in multiple sclerosis. Method: immunoSEQ multiplex PCR; TCRdb's copy keeps in-frame clones and lacks some. Among over 35,000 clones listed, about nine tenths were seen once. The ends were cut back, 11 bases at V and 0 bases at J, with 23 bases in the middle. This CDR3 is 17 amino acids long. Germline V gene sequence: CDR1 ENHRY, CDR2 SYGVKD. This specimen consisted of CD4+ T cells from peripheral blood mononuclear cells, obtained in the first trimester of pregnancy. The chain carries TRBV10-3 and TRBJ1-5; TRBD1 might be the D (5 bases). The clonotype was recovered from a female donor in good health, enrolled as a control in a pregnancy study. Written as DNA, the CDR3 is TGTGCCTCGAAAGGAGGGGATAGGGTAGATAGCAATCAGCCCCAGCATTTT. It yields the protein CASKGGDRVDSNQPQHF.